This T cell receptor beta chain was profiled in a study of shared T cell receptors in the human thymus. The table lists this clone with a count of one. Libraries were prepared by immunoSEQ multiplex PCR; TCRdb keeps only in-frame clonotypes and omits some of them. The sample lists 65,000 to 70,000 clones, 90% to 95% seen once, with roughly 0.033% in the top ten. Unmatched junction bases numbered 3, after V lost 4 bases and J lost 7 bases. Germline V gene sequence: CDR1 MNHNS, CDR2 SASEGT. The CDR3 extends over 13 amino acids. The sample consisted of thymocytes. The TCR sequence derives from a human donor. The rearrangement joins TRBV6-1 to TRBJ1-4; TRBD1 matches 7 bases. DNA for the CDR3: TGTGCCAGCAGTGGTAGGGGGCGTGAAAAACTGTTTTTT. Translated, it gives CASSGRGREKLFF.